A single sample is the source of the 15 T cell receptor beta chains below, sequenced in a study of patients and donors after allogeneic stem cell transplantation. TCRdb used MiXCR to reprocess the RT-PCR reads, holding one entry per CDR3 protein. This table holds a few hundred thousand distinct CDR3 sequences, roughly 38% found once. Sequencing used blood, either unsorted or a sorted T cell fraction (not recorded which). These TCRs come from a human donor who was either an allogeneic HSCT recipient or a stem cell or donor lymphocyte infusion donor (not recorded which). It is not recorded whose cells these are; they may come from a transplant donor.

This clonotype was observed many times. V usage is TRBV7-2 and J usage is TRBJ1-2; D not resolved. The germline V gene has CDR1 SGHTA and CDR2 FQGNSA. This CDR3 has 14 residues. Trimming cost V 0 bases and J 7 bases, with 12 bases left between them. CDR3 amino acids: CASSLALSGAGYTF. DNA for the CDR3: TGTGCCAGCAGCTTAGCGCTGTCAGGCGCTGGCTACACCTTC.

This chain joins TRBV27 and TRBJ2-7; tentatively, D is TRBD2 (5 bases). From germline, CDR1 is MNHEY and CDR2 SMNVEV (reference sequence). Trimming removed 2 bases from V and 6 bases from J, with 11 bases in between. This CDR3 has 13 residues. The CDR3 spells CASSLTQLAEQYF. CDR3 DNA sequence: TGTGCCAGCAGTTTAACCCAGCTAGCCGAGCAGTACTTC.

The chain recombines TRBV20-1 with TRBJ1-2; D is ambiguous. The CDR3 has 14 residues. The germline V gene encodes CDR1 DFQATT and CDR2 SNEGSKA (reference sequence). The V gene lost 1 base and the J gene lost 3 bases, with 12 bases spanning the gap. The CDR3 region is CSARGTYLDYGYTF. The CDR3 coding sequence is TGCAGTGCTAGAGGGACCTATCTGGACTATGGCTACACCTTC.

J is TRBJ2-5 and V is TRBV10-3; D assignment may be TRBD1 or TRBD2 (5 bases each). The CDR3 covers 13 residues. CDR1 is ENHRY, CDR2 SYGVKD, per germline. V was shortened by 3 bases and J by 5 bases, with 10 bases between the two germline ends. CDR3 amino acids: CAISDSWGETQYF. The CDR3 DNA reads as TGTGCCATCAGTGACTCCTGGGGGGAGACCCAGTACTTC.

In its sample, this clonotype was seen once. The chain joins TRBV7-9 to TRBJ2-5; perhaps TRBD1 as D (5 bases). This CDR3 spans 16 amino acids. CDR1 SEHNR and CDR2 FQNEAQ come from the germline V gene (reference sequence). V was cut by 1 base and J by 5 bases, with 17 bases left in between. The DNA of the CDR3 is TGTGCCAGCAGCTTAGGGGGCAGCCTAGTGGCGGAGACCCAGTACTTC. This gives the protein CASSLGGSLVAETQYF.

The chain joins TRBV15 to TRBJ1-4; D remains ambiguous. Trimming removed 1 base from V and 7 bases from J, with 10 bases in between. This CDR3 region has 14 residues. Germline V gene sequence: CDR1 LNHNV, CDR2 YYDKDF (reference sequence). This CDR3 is CATSRVGRAEKLFF. The CDR3 DNA reads TGTGCCACCAGCAGAGTTGGACGGGCTGAAAAACTGTTTTTT.

The chain recombines TRBV15 with TRBJ2-2; possibly TRBD1 or TRBD2 for D (6 bases each). CDR3 size: 17 residues. V was cut by 1 base and J by 3 bases, with 15 bases left in between. Per the germline V gene, CDR1 is LNHNV and CDR2 is YYDKDF (reference sequence). The CDR3 region has the DNA TGTGCCACCAGCAGAGGGGGGACCGGGGGCCACACCGGGGAGCTGTTTTTT. This encodes CATSRGGTGGHTGELFF.

This clonotype was recorded a few times. V and J are TRBV5-1 and TRBJ1-1; D is perhaps TRBD1 (5 bases). V was clipped by 0 bases and J by 1 base, with 10 bases between them. There are 15 residues in the CDR3. The V gene's germline CDR1 is SGHRS and CDR2 YFSETQ. The CDR3 loop reads CASSLVQQANTEAFF. Here the CDR3 DNA reads TGCGCCAGCAGCTTGGTCCAACAGGCGAACACTGAAGCTTTCTTT.

This clonotype was counted between two and nine times. V is TRBV28 and J is TRBJ1-2, with 7 bases lining up with TRBD1. V lost 10 bases and J lost 7; bases outside the gene matches: 12. Germline CDR1 reads MDHEN; CDR2 reads SYDVKM. CDR3 length: 13 amino acids. The CDR3 region is CATRKATGFGYTF. CDR3 DNA: TGTGCCACTCGAAAGGCGACAGGGTTTGGCTACACCTTC.

This clonotype was seen only a few times. V is TRBV12-3 or TRBV12-4 and J is TRBJ1-4; the D is unclear. Trimming removed 4 bases from V and 4 bases from J, with 10 bases in between. This CDR3 contains 14 residues. CDR3 nucleotide sequence: TGTGCCAGCAGTTCCCACACCCTTAATGAAAAACTGTTTTTT. Its translation is CASSSHTLNEKLFF.

V and J are TRBV29-1 and TRBJ2-1, with 7 bases fitting TRBD2. CDR1 and CDR2 (germline): SQVTM, ANQGSEA. This CDR3 has 14 residues. Trimming at V came to 6 bases and at J to 3 bases, leaving 8 bases not matched to a gene. The CDR3 bases are TGCAGCGTCGTCAAGGGCGGGGGCTACAATGAGCAGTTCTTC. Translation gives CSVVKGGGYNEQFF.

The chain links TRBV27 to TRBJ2-1; D gene ambiguous. CDR1 is MNHEY and CDR2 is SMNVEV in the germline V gene (reference sequence). V was trimmed by 1 base and J by 10 bases, leaving 8 bases between them. This CDR3 region has 12 residues. The CDR3 is CASSLWPGEQFF. The CDR3 DNA sequence: TGTGCCAGCAGTTTATGGCCGGGCGAGCAGTTCTTC.

The chain carries TRBV20-1 and TRBJ2-2, with D possibly being TRBD1 (6 bases). Trimming removed 5 bases from V and 3 bases from J, with 16 bases in between. Germline V CDR1 and CDR2: DFQATT, SNEGSKA (reference sequence). The CDR3 sequence is 15 residues long. DNA for the CDR3: TGCAGTGCTGGACCCTACTACAGGGACACCGGGGAGCTGTTTTTT. The encoded protein is CSAGPYYRDTGELFF.

This chain links TRBV6-2 or TRBV6-3 with TRBJ2-3; D perhaps matches TRBD2 (5 bases). V lost 3 bases and J lost 4, with 14 bases in between. The CDR3 spans 15 residues. Germline lookup yields CDR1 MNHEY and CDR2 SVGEGT. CDR3 region: CASSYPLQRPDTQYF. The CDR3 DNA reads TGTGCCAGCAGTTATCCCCTACAGCGGCCAGATACGCAGTATTTT.

The table lists this clonotype with many counts. V usage is TRBV29-1 and J usage is TRBJ2-3; 8 bases are shared with TRBD2. Germline lookup yields CDR1 SQVTM and CDR2 ANQGSEA. With V trimmed by 8 bases and J by 5 bases, 6 bases remained unmatched. The CDR3 is 12 amino acids. This CDR3 is CSTGRGGDTQYF. The CDR3 DNA sequence: TGCAGCACGGGACGGGGGGGAGATACGCAGTATTTT.